These 20 T cell receptor beta chains were all obtained from the same sample, sequenced in a study of T cells in Graves' hyperthyroidism and ophthalmopathy. Amplified regions were TCR beta CDR3 sequences from RNA transcripts. Initially, a first-round RT-PCR of the TCR CDR3 employed the HTBI primer set. TCRdb recomputed calls from the multiplex PCR reads with MiXCR, one row per CDR3 protein. Of 300,000 to 500,000 distinct CDR3 sequences listed, over 12% are singletons. Sequencing was done on a sample of blood. The receptors stem from a man between 50 and 59 years old with Graves' ophthalmopathy.

The chain joins TRBV6-2 or TRBV6-3 to TRBJ1-6; no clear D gene. Trimming cost V 2 bases and J 7 bases, with 6 bases left between them. Germline V gene data show CDR1 as MNHEY and CDR2 as SVGEGT. The CDR3 extends over 13 amino acids. CDR3 DNA sequence: TGTGCCAGCAGTTACACGTGGAATTCACCCCTCCACTTT. Translated: CASSYTWNSPLHF.

The V gene is TRBV20-1, the J gene TRBJ2-7; 11 nucleotides line up with TRBD2. Trimming at V came to 6 bases and at J to 3 bases, leaving 19 bases not matched to a gene. Germline V gene sequence: CDR1 DFQATT, CDR2 SNEGSKA (reference sequence). This CDR3 has 18 amino acids. The CDR3 reads CSALPRTSGYRMIYEQYF. CDR3 in DNA: TGCAGTGCCCTACCGAGGACTAGCGGGTATCGGATGATCTACGAGCAGTACTTC.

The V and J genes are TRBV6-2 or TRBV6-3 and TRBJ2-7; 8 nucleotides match TRBD1. The V gene's germline CDR1 is MNHEY and CDR2 SVGEGT. The CDR3 covers 16 residues. V dropped 0 bases and J dropped 5; count of bases not matched to a gene: 9. The CDR3 DNA follows: TGTGCCAGCAGTTACTCACGACAGGGGCTAGAGAACGAGCAGTACTTC. Protein sequence: CASSYSRQGLENEQYF.

V and J are TRBV20-1 and TRBJ2-5, with D hard to call. The germline CDR1 and CDR2 sequences are DFQATT and SNEGSKA (reference sequence). V gave up 7 bases and J gave up 3 bases, with 9 bases separating them. CDR3 length: 11 residues. CDR3 residues: CSGILEETQYF. For the CDR3, the DNA is TGCAGTGGGATCCTCGAAGAGACCCAGTACTTC.

This clonotype occurred many times. The rearrangement joins TRBV12-3 or TRBV12-4 to TRBJ2-2; 11 bases match TRBD1. Trimming at V came to 5 bases and at J to 4 bases, leaving 3 bases not matched to a gene. The CDR3 is 15 residues long. CDR3 DNA: TGTGCCAGCAGTCTGGGACAGGGGGGCACCGGGGAGCTGTTTTTT. Protein product: CASSLGQGGTGELFF.

This chain uses TRBV10-3 with TRBJ2-4; D unresolved. CDR1 is ENHRY, CDR2 SYGVKD, per germline. V was cut by 7 bases and J by 8 bases, with 18 bases left in between. The CDR3 has 14 amino acids. The CDR3 reads CAINGTAKWDIQYF. The CDR3 DNA follows: TGTGCCATCAATGGAACAGCCAAATGGGACATTCAGTACTTC.

This clonotype has a count of ten or more. Here the CDR3 reads CASSDGGGTDTQYF. CDR3 nucleotide sequence: TGTGCCAGCAGTGACGGCGGGGGCACAGATACGCAGTATTTT. J is TRBJ2-3 and V is TRBV2, with a possible D match to TRBD2 (6 bases). Trimming took off 3 bases at V and 1 base at J, with 8 bases between the two ends. Germline CDR1 is SNHLY and CDR2 is FYNNEI. The CDR3 consists of 14 residues.

This clonotype was picked up many times. This chain connects TRBV2 to TRBJ2-3; TRBD2 agrees at 11 bases. The CDR3 consists of 16 residues. With 4 bases clipped from V and 5 bases from J, the junction kept 8 bases outside the gene matches. The germline V gene encodes CDR1 SNHLY and CDR2 FYNNEI. The CDR3 nucleotides read TGTGCCAGCAGTGGATTTCTAGCGGGAGGTAAAGATACGCAGTATTTT. Its protein product is CASSGFLAGGKDTQYF.

This clonotype was seen repeatedly, ten times or more. The V gene is TRBV3-1, the J gene TRBJ1-2; D is perhaps TRBD1 (5 bases). The CDR3 spans 14 residues. V lost 0 bases, J lost 8 bases, and 13 bases lay in between. CDR1 is LGHDT, CDR2 YNNKEL, per germline (reference sequence). CDR3 region: CASSQDLVGVGYTF. The CDR3 DNA follows: TGTGCCAGCAGCCAAGATCTAGTAGGGGTCGGCTACACCTTC. The variable domain in full, with the rest retrieved from reference TRBV3-1 and TRBJ1-2, is DTAVSQTPKYLVTQMGNDKSIKCEQNLGHDTMYWYKQDSKKFLKIMFSYNNKELIINETVPNRFSPKSPDKAHLNLHINSLELGDSAVYFCASSQDLVGVGYTFGSGTRLTVV.

This clonotype was detected a few times. This chain connects TRBV2 to TRBJ1-6, with a tentative D call TRBD1 (5 bases). This CDR3 contains 15 residues. Germline V gives CDR1 SNHLY, CDR2 FYNNEI. Trimming shortened V by 5 bases and J by 7 bases, and 15 bases separated the two germline ends. CDR3 in DNA: TGTGCCAGCAGTTCCGTTTCCCGGGACAATTCACCCCTCCACTTT. The encoded protein is CASSSVSRDNSPLHF.

This chain uses TRBV29-1 with TRBJ2-7; 9 bases match TRBD2. Germline-derived CDR1 and CDR2 are SQVTM and ANQGSEA. Trimming cost V 2 bases and J 6 bases; bases outside gene matches: 8. The CDR3 spans 14 residues. The CDR3 nucleotides read TGCAGCGTTGAACTGCGGGGCGGGAGGGGCGAGCAGTACTTC. As protein: CSVELRGGRGEQYF.

The rearrangement joins TRBV12-3 or TRBV12-4 to TRBJ2-1; TRBD1 is a possible D gene (6 bases). The CDR3 contains 14 residues. The V end lost 6 bases, the J end lost 0 bases, and 9 bases lay between the germline ends. CDR3 protein: CASRATGSYNEQFF. The CDR3 region has the DNA TGTGCCAGCAGGGCGACAGGCTCCTACAATGAGCAGTTCTTC.

This clonotype has a single count. The chain is built from TRBV3-1 and TRBJ2-5, with D perhaps TRBD1 (6 bases). The V end was cut by 3 bases, the J end by 7 bases, with 9 bases between. The germline gives CDR1 LGHDT, CDR2 YNNKEL (reference sequence). The CDR3 covers 12 residues. The DNA for the CDR3 is TGTGCCAGCAGCCAGGGGGCCGGGACCCAGTACTTC. It codes for CASSQGAGTQYF.

In its sample, this clonotype was seen many times. The chain recombines TRBV2 with TRBJ2-5, with 7 bases lining up with TRBD2. Germline CDR1 and CDR2: SNHLY and FYNNEI. With V trimmed by 1 base and J by 5 bases, 13 bases remained unmatched. The CDR3 is 17 residues long. CDR3 in amino acids: CASSEGRGGRAAETQYF. Here the CDR3 DNA reads TGTGCCAGCAGTGAAGGACGTGGAGGGAGGGCCGCCGAGACCCAGTACTTC. The entire variable domain, with the rest obtained from reference TRBV2 and TRBJ2-5, is as follows: EPEVTQTPSHQVTQMGQEVILRCVPISNHLYFYWYRQILGQKVEFLVSFYNNEISEKSEIFDDQFSVERPDGSNFTLKIRSTKLEDSAMYFCASSEGRGGRAAETQYFGPGTRLLVL.

This clonotype has at least ten counts. The gene calls are TRBV20-1 and TRBJ2-1, with D unclear. The V and J ends lost 6 bases and 10 bases respectively, with 13 bases between them. Germline CDR1 and CDR2: DFQATT and SNEGSKA (reference sequence). The CDR3 is 11 amino acids. CDR3 sequence: CSAAYRLEQFF. CDR3 nucleotide sequence: TGCAGTGCCGCCTACAGATTGGAGCAGTTCTTC.

This clonotype was detected a few times. The gene calls are TRBV9 and TRBJ1-1; maybe TRBD1 (5 bases). This CDR3 is 13 amino acids long. Germline CDR1 SGDLS, CDR2 YYNGEE. The ends were cut back, 4 bases at V and 11 bases at J, with 18 bases in the middle. The DNA of the CDR3 is TGTGCCAGCAGCTTCGACGGGGCGGGTTATGCTTTCTTT. This codes for CASSFDGAGYAFF.

This clonotype was recorded at least ten times. The chain recombines TRBV10-3 with TRBJ2-5, with 7 positions matching TRBD2. Germline loops: CDR1 ENHRY, CDR2 SYGVKD. The CDR3 is 13 amino acids. V trimming: 5 bases; J trimming: 3 bases; junction bases outside the gene matches: 3. CDR3 region: CAISSSGEETQYF. The DNA for the CDR3 is TGTGCCATCAGTTCTAGCGGTGAAGAGACCCAGTACTTC.

Ten or more counts support this clonotype. The rearrangement uses TRBV18 and TRBJ2-3; D is unresolved. The CDR3 length is 13 residues. The germline V gene has CDR1 KGHSH and CDR2 LQKENI. The V and J ends lost 2 bases and 0 bases respectively, with 3 bases between them. The CDR3 sequence is CASSPYSTDTQYF. The CDR3 DNA reads TGTGCCAGCTCACCATACAGCACAGATACGCAGTATTTT. Variable domain in full (rest from reference TRBV18 and TRBJ2-3): NAGVMQNPRHLVRRRGQEARLRCSPMKGHSHVYWYRQLPEEGLKFMVYLQKENIIDESGMPKERFSAEFPKEGPSILRIQQVVRGDSAAYFCASSPYSTDTQYFGPGTRLTVL.

This clonotype was detected many times. J is TRBJ1-1 and V is TRBV30; D might be TRBD1 (6 bases). Trimming took 3 bases from V and 4 from J, leaving 15 bases between them. This CDR3 has 14 amino acids. Germline V gene lookup returns CDR1 GTSNPN and CDR2 SVGIG (reference sequence). The CDR3 sequence is CAWSRSSGATEAFF. CDR3 nucleotides: TGTGCCTGGAGCCGGTCATCAGGGGCCACTGAAGCTTTCTTT.

This clonotype has a count of ten or more. V gene TRBV28 combines with J gene TRBJ2-6; D perhaps matches TRBD2 (5 bases). With 5 bases removed from V and 4 bases from J, the gap between germline ends came to 15 bases. Germline V CDR1 and CDR2: MDHEN, SYDVKM. This CDR3 has 16 residues. The CDR3 bases are TGTGCCAGCAGTCCGTTTGGAGGATCCGGGGCCAACGTCCTGACTTTC. It encodes CASSPFGGSGANVLTF. Looking up the rest from reference TRBV28 and TRBJ2-6 gives the full variable domain: DVKVTQSSRYLVKRTGEKVFLECVQDMDHENMFWYRQDPGLGLRLIYFSYDVKMKEKGDIPEGYSVSREKKERFSLILESASTNQTSMYLCASSPFGGSGANVLTFGAGSRLTVL.